This TCR beta chain stems from a study of blood T cell repertoires in COVID-19. Trimming removed 6 bases at V and 0 bases at J, with 15 bases between. CDR3 length: 16 residues. CDR1 is MNHNY and CDR2 is SVGAGI in the germline V gene (reference sequence). TCRdb's table, derived via immunoSEQ multiplex PCR, lists solely in-frame clones and lacks some. The repertoire holds about 45,000 clones, with 90% as singletons. This clone was seen a single time. The clonotype was recovered from a man between 65 and 85 years old with active COVID-19. Sample: peripheral blood. J is TRBJ1-5 and V is TRBV6-6; unclear D gene. The CDR3 loop reads CASRPSPRASNQPQHF. For the CDR3, the DNA is TGTGCCAGCAGACCCTCCCCGAGGGCTAGCAATCAGCCCCAGCATTTT.